Below, one T cell receptor (beta chain) is given with its context. In Seattle, patients joined the study during active infection and were tracked longitudinally. This sample is part of a study of blood T cell repertoires in COVID-19. Germline V lookup: CDR1 LNHDA, CDR2 SQIVND (reference sequence). This CDR3 has 17 amino acids. V was pared by 5 bases and J by 4 bases, with 16 bases of the junction left unmatched. Libraries were prepared by immunoSEQ multiplex PCR; TCRdb keeps only in-frame clonotypes and omits some of them. The table records about 270,000 clones, less than 90% of them present only once.

The chain is built from TRBV19 and TRBJ1-2, with 7 bases that match TRBD1. This clonotype was sampled from a woman younger than 45 with COVID-19, enrolled during active disease. The sequenced sample consisted of peripheral blood. CDR3 in amino acids: CASSSNPEGGGSYGYTF. The CDR3 nucleotides are TGTGCCAGTAGTTCAAACCCCGAAGGGGGCGGAAGCTATGGCTACACCTTC. Filled out from reference TRBV19 and TRBJ1-2, the complete variable domain reads DGGITQSPKYLFRKEGQNVTLSCEQNLNHDAMYWYRQDPGQGLRLIYYSQIVNDFQKGDIAEGYSVSREKKESFPLTVTSAQKNPTAFYLCASSSNPEGGGSYGYTFGSGTRLTVV.